This TCR beta chain is drawn from a study of early stage breast cancer tumors. Study overall: Among some 12 ER+/PR+/HER2- tumors, eight were ductal, four lobular. Study-level findings and limits: Blood repertoires resembled normal breast more than tumor.

The adjacent normal breast tissue was taken roughly 1.7-4.5 cm from the tumor. Measured with immunoSEQ multiplex PCR; TCRdb has only the in-frame clones, and not every one. This table holds more than 12,000 clones, about 88% found once. Concerning this clone: As yet, its antigen is unknown.

This TCR came from a person aged 25 to 39 with breast cancer. The sample taken for sequencing was normal breast tissue next to the tumor.

CDR3 loop: CASSSISEVYEQYF. In DNA, the CDR3 is TGTGCCAGCAGCTCCATCAGTGAAGTCTACGAGCAGTACTTC. The V call is TRBV7-9, the J call TRBJ2-7; D remains ambiguous. V lost 4 bases, J lost 3 bases, and 13 bases lay in between. The CDR3 consists of 14 residues. CDR1 and CDR2 from the germline V gene are SEHNR and FQNEAQ (reference sequence).